Below are 8 T cell receptor beta chains sequenced from a single sample in a study of blood T cell repertoires in COVID-19. Assay used: immunoSEQ multiplex PCR; TCRdb lists only in-frame clones, some missing. The sample holds approximately 320,000 clones, 85% seen once. The material sequenced was peripheral blood. The origin of the receptors is a human donor in a cohort sampled during active COVID-19.

The chain employs TRBV2 and TRBJ1-1; D possibly corresponds to TRBD1 (5 bases). V was pared by 1 base and J by 1 base, with 7 bases between. Per germline, CDR1 SNHLY and CDR2 FYNNEI. The CDR3 has 14 residues. CDR3 DNA sequence: TGTGCCAGCAGTGAAGACAGGCCGAACACTGAAGCTTTCTTT. Translation gives CASSEDRPNTEAFF. The variable domain in full, with the rest retrieved from reference TRBV2 and TRBJ1-1, is EPEVTQTPSHQVTQMGQEVILRCVPISNHLYFYWYRQILGQKVEFLVSFYNNEISEKSEIFDDQFSVERPDGSNFTLKIRSTKLEDSAMYFCASSEDRPNTEAFFGQGTRLTVV.

V usage is TRBV11-1 and J usage is TRBJ1-2; D is undetermined. Deletions cut 4 bases from V and 8 bases from J, with 11 bases between. The CDR3 spans 12 residues. Germline V gene lookup returns CDR1 SGHAT and CDR2 FQDESV (reference sequence). The CDR3 DNA reads TGTGCCAGCAGCTCCCTCCGGAGCGGCTACACCTTC. Translating gives CASSSLRSGYTF.

This clone was found a few times. The chain employs TRBV4-1 and TRBJ1-2, with a tentative D call TRBD1 (6 bases). Germline loops: CDR1 MGHRA, CDR2 YSYEKL. The CDR3 has 14 amino acids. V lost 4 bases, J lost 2 bases, and 11 bases lay in between. The CDR3 loop is CASSPITGNYGYTF. The CDR3 nucleotides are TGCGCCAGCAGCCCCATTACAGGGAACTATGGCTACACCTTC.

The chain carries TRBV28 and TRBJ2-5, with TRBD1 matching over 11 bases. V was pared by 2 bases and J by 2 bases, with 4 bases of the junction left unmatched. Germline CDR1 MDHEN, CDR2 SYDVKM. The CDR3 is made up of 16 amino acids. CDR3 region: CASSLVWDRGQETQYF. The DNA of the CDR3 is TGTGCCAGCAGTTTAGTATGGGACAGGGGGCAAGAGACCCAGTACTTC.

The J gene is TRBJ2-2, the V gene TRBV25-1; 8 positions match TRBD1. The ends lost 3 bases at V and 7 bases at J; junction bases unmatched: 7. CDR3 length: 15 amino acids. The germline gives CDR1 MGHDK, CDR2 SYGVNS. The CDR3 region has the DNA TGTGCCAGCAGTGACCGGGACAGGTTTGGCGGGGAGCTGTTTTTT. It yields the protein CASSDRDRFGGELFF.

This clone was recorded once. The chain carries TRBV3-1 (or the pseudogene TRBV3-2) and TRBJ2-2; weak D call: TRBD2 (6 bases). Germline CDR1 reads LGHDT; CDR2 reads YNNKEL (reference sequence). The CDR3 has 14 residues. Trimming took 5 bases from V and 2 from J, leaving 9 bases between them. The CDR3 DNA reads as TGTGCCAGCAGCGGACTAATAAACACCGGGGAGCTGTTTTTT. Translating gives CASSGLINTGELFF.

V usage is TRBV7-6 and J usage is TRBJ2-1, with no clear D. There are 16 residues in the CDR3. V was pared by 1 base and J by 7 bases, with 17 bases between. CDR1 is SGHVS and CDR2 is FNYEAQ in the germline V gene. The CDR3 reads CASSLGRPPLGNEQFF. The CDR3 DNA sequence: TGTGCCAGCAGCTTAGGACGGCCCCCTCTCGGGAATGAGCAGTTCTTC.

The chain carries TRBV29-1 and TRBJ1-2, with TRBD1 matching 8 bases. Germline V gene sequence: CDR1 SQVTM, CDR2 ANQGSEA. CDR3 size: 17 residues. V lost 0 bases and J lost 2; bases outside the gene matches: 11. The CDR3 loop reads CSVEDRGRGRINYGYTF. The CDR3 DNA sequence: TGCAGCGTTGAAGATCGAGGCAGGGGGCGCATCAACTATGGCTACACCTTC.